This TCR beta chain was recorded in a study of CD8+ T cells in alopecia areata. At the level of the study: Among treated patients, severity was scored by affected scalp area percentage.

The CDR3 has 12 amino acids. V was clipped by 7 bases and J by 3 bases; unmatched bases: 6. Germline CDR1 and CDR2: SQVTM and ANQGSEA. This clone has just a few counts. Its antigen is as yet unknown. Stated treatment: oral pan-JAK inhibitor, 5-10 mg twice daily. Extracted RNA was reverse transcribed into cDNA, the sequencing template. Here immunoSEQ multiplex PCR was the method, and the copy in TCRdb shows in-frame clones only, minus some. Altogether about 190,000 clones are present, 50% to 60% being singletons, with the ten largest covering approximately 0.63%. Regarding the study as a whole: Many expanded lesional clones stayed in scalp and blood while on tofacitinib. Patients displayed less clarity in TCR sharing than mice, a finding possibly related to HLA. Researchers say the link of baseline CD8+ expansion to response remains uncertain, with one nonresponder.

Material: CD4+ T cells sorted from blood, obtained at week 4, from a patient treated with tofacitinib. This chain connects TRBV29-1 to TRBJ2-7; TRBD2 matches 7 bases. This TCR came from a human donor with alopecia areata. The CDR3 loop is CSARGVNYEQYF. CDR3 DNA: TGCAGCGCCCGGGGGGTGAACTACGAGCAGTACTTC.